A selection of T cell receptor beta chains follows, all from one sample in a study of blood T cells in healthy people across ages. TCRdb itself ran the 5' RACE reads through MiXCR, one entry per CDR3 protein. The sample lists 650,000 to 700,000 distinct CDR3 sequences, about 34% occurring once. The sequenced sample was blood. Receptors were obtained from a woman older than 75 in good health. Each CDR3 is given with its conserved first and last residue. A D gene is named only where the DNA matches it firmly. Clone size is given for some rows only: seen once, a few or many times, or a class if the clone is expanded.

>-|-|TRBJ1-2|TRBV20-1
CSARWQSTNYGYTF
TGCAGTGCTAGGTGGCAGTCAACTAACTATGGCTACACCTTC
>TRBD1|many|TRBJ2-5|TRBV19
CASAPGTGGLQTQYF
TGTGCCAGTGCCCCCGGGACAGGGGGATTGCAGACCCAGTACTTC
>TRBD1|many|TRBJ1-2|TRBV10-3
CATSGTDLNYGYTF
TGTGCCACTTCCGGGACAGATCTTAACTATGGCTACACCTTC
>TRBD1|many|TRBJ2-1|TRBV6-5
CASSGSRTGGEQFF
TGTGCCAGCAGTGGGTCCAGGACAGGGGGTGAGCAGTTCTTC
>-|few|TRBJ2-1|TRBV6-5
CASRRFDEQFF
TGTGCCAGCCGGCGATTCGATGAGCAGTTCTTC
>TRBD2|many|TRBJ2-3|TRBV20-1
CSARAPLAGEFTDTQYF
TGCAGTGCTAGAGCTCCACTAGCGGGGGAATTCACAGATACGCAGTATTTT
>TRBD1|many|TRBJ2-7|TRBV7-2
CASSLRDRGWNEQYF
TGTGCCAGCAGCCTAAGGGACAGGGGATGGAACGAGCAGTACTTC
>-|-|TRBJ2-7|TRBV7-2
CASSMAGSGLWEQYF
TGTGCCAGCAGCATGGCAGGGAGTGGACTCTGGGAGCAGTACTTC
>TRBD1|-|TRBJ2-3|TRBV7-3
CASSLRDRGITDTQYF
TGTGCCAGCAGCTTAAGGGACAGGGGAATCACAGATACGCAGTATTTT
>-|few|TRBJ1-4|TRBV6-5
CASSYLNEKLFF
TGTGCCAGCAGTTACCTCAATGAAAAACTGTTTTTT
>TRBD1|many|TRBJ2-3|TRBV5-8
CASSLGTGGGGTDTQYF
TGTGCCAGCAGCTTGGGGACAGGGGGCGGTGGTACAGATACGCAGTATTTT
>-|-|TRBJ2-7|TRBV28
CASSRTHRDEQYF
TGTGCCAGCAGTCGCACACACAGGGACGAGCAGTACTTC
>-|-|TRBJ2-1|TRBV5-1
CASSFGPTPGDEQFF
TGCGCCAGCAGCTTTGGTCCCACCCCAGGGGATGAGCAGTTCTTC
>TRBD2|once|TRBJ2-1|TRBV4-2
CASSRSGGAGQETQFF
TGTGCCAGCAGCCGATCCGGGGGGGCCGGCCAAGAGACCCAGTTCTTC
>TRBD1|few|TRBJ2-2|TRBV4-1
CASSQGPGGGINTGELFF
TGCGCCAGCAGCCAAGGTCCAGGGGGTGGCATTAACACCGGGGAGCTGTTTTTT
>TRBD1|-|TRBJ1-1|TRBV6-5
CASRRDRGVTEAFF
TGTGCCAGCAGGAGGGACAGGGGGGTCACTGAAGCTTTCTTT
>TRBD1|-|TRBJ1-1|TRBV5-5
CASSLWDSSLNTEAFF
TGTGCCAGCAGCTTGTGGGACAGCTCATTGAACACTGAAGCTTTCTTT